The rows below give T cell receptor beta chains drawn from one sample of a study of CD8 T cells in ankylosing spondylitis. Each CDR3 protein is one row after TCRdb ran MiXCR on the 5' RACE reads. The sample lists approximately 250,000 distinct CDR3 sequences, roughly 25% occurring once. Specimen: blood, either unsorted or a sorted T cell fraction (not recorded which). These receptors were obtained from a male donor with ankylosing spondylitis or in good health (not recorded which). CDR3s include the opening cysteine and the closing phenylalanine or tryptophan. The order of the fields is CDR3 DNA, CDR3 protein, D gene, clone size, J gene, V gene. D genes are given only for firm matches. Not all rows give a size; the values are once, few, many and, for expanded clones, a class.

CDR3 DNA: TGCGCCAGCAGCTACTCCGGGACAGGGGGCACTGAAGCTTTCTTT; CDR3 protein: CASSYSGTGGTEAFF; D gene: TRBD1; clone size: many; J gene: TRBJ1-1; V gene: TRBV5-1
CDR3 DNA: TGTGCCATCGGCGCCGGTAATGAAAAACTGTTTTTT; CDR3 protein: CAIGAGNEKLFF; D gene: NA; clone size: NA; J gene: TRBJ1-4; V gene: TRBV15
CDR3 DNA: TGCAGTGCCCCCAAGGTGGGACAGGCCTACGAGCAGTACTTC; CDR3 protein: CSAPKVGQAYEQYF; D gene: TRBD1; clone size: NA; J gene: TRBJ2-7; V gene: TRBV20-1
CDR3 DNA: TGTGCCAGCAGTATAGGGACAGGGGGCTCAGATACGCAGTATTTT; CDR3 protein: CASSIGTGGSDTQYF; D gene: TRBD1; clone size: once; J gene: TRBJ2-3; V gene: TRBV12-3/TRBV12-4
CDR3 DNA: TGCAGTGCTCGGTTTATGCAGGAGACCCAGTACTTC; CDR3 protein: CSARFMQETQYF; D gene: NA; clone size: NA; J gene: TRBJ2-5; V gene: TRBV20-1
CDR3 DNA: TGTGCCATCAGTGATATCAGTGGCAGCTACGAGCAGTACTTC; CDR3 protein: CAISDISGSYEQYF; D gene: NA; clone size: few; J gene: TRBJ2-7; V gene: TRBV10-3
CDR3 DNA: TGCAGTGCGTCGGGGGCTACGAACTCCTACGAGCAGTACTTC; CDR3 protein: CSASGATNSYEQYF; D gene: NA; clone size: few; J gene: TRBJ2-7; V gene: TRBV20-1
CDR3 DNA: TGTGCTAGTGGTTTGGACCGGAGCTCCTACAATGAGCAGTTCTTC; CDR3 protein: CASGLDRSSYNEQFF; D gene: NA; clone size: NA; J gene: TRBJ2-1; V gene: TRBV12-5
CDR3 DNA: TGTGCCAGCAGCTTGACTAGCGGGGGGATAAATGAGCAGTTCTTC; CDR3 protein: CASSLTSGGINEQFF; D gene: TRBD2; clone size: many; J gene: TRBJ2-1; V gene: TRBV11-2
CDR3 DNA: TGCAGTGCTAGCAATGAGCAGTTCTTC; CDR3 protein: CSASNEQFF; D gene: NA; clone size: few; J gene: TRBJ2-1; V gene: TRBV20-1
CDR3 DNA: TGTGCCAGCAGCTTAGTGGGACAGAGGAACACCGGGGAGCTGTTTTTT; CDR3 protein: CASSLVGQRNTGELFF; D gene: TRBD1; clone size: few; J gene: TRBJ2-2; V gene: TRBV13
CDR3 DNA: TGCGCCAGCAACCCGGGACTAGCAGTCGAGACCCAGTACTTC; CDR3 protein: CASNPGLAVETQYF; D gene: TRBD2; clone size: few; J gene: TRBJ2-5; V gene: TRBV5-1
CDR3 DNA: TGTGCCATCAGTGAAGTGTCAGTTCGGGCGGGCACAGATACGCAGTATTTT; CDR3 protein: CAISEVSVRAGTDTQYF; D gene: NA; clone size: many; J gene: TRBJ2-3; V gene: TRBV10-3
CDR3 DNA: TGTGCCAGCAGCTTAGTTTCCGGACATACTAGCTATGGCTACACCTTC; CDR3 protein: CASSLVSGHTSYGYTF; D gene: NA; clone size: many; J gene: TRBJ1-2; V gene: TRBV7-2
CDR3 DNA: TGTGCCAGCAGTTTATCGGCCTACAAGTGGGAAAGAAGCTCCTACAATGAGCAGTTCTTC; CDR3 protein: CASSLSAYKWERSSYNEQFF; D gene: NA; clone size: few; J gene: TRBJ2-1; V gene: TRBV28
CDR3 DNA: TGCAGTGCTAGCCCTCTAGCGGCACCCTACAATGAGCAGTTCTTC; CDR3 protein: CSASPLAAPYNEQFF; D gene: TRBD2; clone size: NA; J gene: TRBJ2-1; V gene: TRBV20-1
CDR3 DNA: TGCAGTGCTAGAAACAGGGGGTACTCTGGAAACACCATATATTTT; CDR3 protein: CSARNRGYSGNTIYF; D gene: TRBD1; clone size: NA; J gene: TRBJ1-3; V gene: TRBV20-1
CDR3 DNA: TGTGCCAGCCGGATCGGACTAGCGAACAATGAGCAGTTCTTC; CDR3 protein: CASRIGLANNEQFF; D gene: TRBD2; clone size: many; J gene: TRBJ2-1; V gene: TRBV6-1
CDR3 DNA: TGCAGTGCTAGAAGTGGGGGGACAGGTCCTTTCGCTGAAGCTTTCTTT; CDR3 protein: CSARSGGTGPFAEAFF; D gene: TRBD1; clone size: NA; J gene: TRBJ1-1; V gene: TRBV20-1
CDR3 DNA: TGTGCCAGCAGCTTTTCGAGATTCCTAGACGACGAGCAGTACTTC; CDR3 protein: CASSFSRFLDDEQYF; D gene: NA; clone size: NA; J gene: TRBJ2-7; V gene: TRBV7-9
CDR3 DNA: TGTGCCAGCAGTTTAGGTAGGACCACTGAAGCTTTCTTT; CDR3 protein: CASSLGRTTEAFF; D gene: NA; clone size: few; J gene: TRBJ1-1; V gene: TRBV12-3/TRBV12-4
CDR3 DNA: TGCGCCAGCAGCCAGGAGGTAGGCTTTAGCAATCAGCCCCAGCATTTT; CDR3 protein: CASSQEVGFSNQPQHF; D gene: NA; clone size: NA; J gene: TRBJ1-5; V gene: TRBV4-1
CDR3 DNA: TGTGCCAGCAGAGCTACAGGGTTCACAGATACGCAGTATTTT; CDR3 protein: CASRATGFTDTQYF; D gene: NA; clone size: many; J gene: TRBJ2-3; V gene: TRBV12-3/TRBV12-4
CDR3 DNA: TGTGCCAGCAGACGACTGGACCACACAGATACGCAGTATTTT; CDR3 protein: CASRRLDHTDTQYF; D gene: NA; clone size: NA; J gene: TRBJ2-3; V gene: TRBV27
CDR3 DNA: TGTGCCAGCAGTTGGAGGGGGACTAGCACAGATACGCAGTATTTT; CDR3 protein: CASSWRGTSTDTQYF; D gene: NA; clone size: NA; J gene: TRBJ2-3; V gene: TRBV12-3/TRBV12-4
CDR3 DNA: TGCGCCAGCAAGGGCGTACCAGGGGCAGTTGGAGAGACCCAGTACTTC; CDR3 protein: CASKGVPGAVGETQYF; D gene: NA; clone size: few; J gene: TRBJ2-5; V gene: TRBV4-1
CDR3 DNA: TGTGCCAGCAAGCTGGACACAAGTCGGGCCAACGTCCTGACTTTC; CDR3 protein: CASKLDTSRANVLTF; D gene: NA; clone size: few; J gene: TRBJ2-6; V gene: TRBV6-1
CDR3 DNA: TGTGCCAGCAGCTCGACCAGGACAAGACCTAACTATGGCTACACCTTC; CDR3 protein: CASSSTRTRPNYGYTF; D gene: NA; clone size: once; J gene: TRBJ1-2; V gene: TRBV7-8
CDR3 DNA: TGTGCCAGCAGCTGGGACGGCTACGAGCAGTACTTC; CDR3 protein: CASSWDGYEQYF; D gene: NA; clone size: many; J gene: TRBJ2-7; V gene: TRBV7-9
CDR3 DNA: TGTGCCAGCAAACGACAGGGGGAGGTCCACGAGCAGTACTTC; CDR3 protein: CASKRQGEVHEQYF; D gene: TRBD1; clone size: NA; J gene: TRBJ2-7; V gene: TRBV12-3/TRBV12-4
CDR3 DNA: TGTGCCATCAGCGACCGACTCGGGACAGGATTCGGGCAGTTCTTC; CDR3 protein: CAISDRLGTGFGQFF; D gene: TRBD1; clone size: NA; J gene: TRBJ2-1; V gene: TRBV10-3
CDR3 DNA: TGCAGCGTTGACCCCCCTGAAGCTTTCTTT; CDR3 protein: CSVDPPEAFF; D gene: NA; clone size: few; J gene: TRBJ1-1; V gene: TRBV29-1
CDR3 DNA: TGCAGTGCTAGAGATGTTGGTTCCGGCACCTACAATGAGCAGTTCTTC; CDR3 protein: CSARDVGSGTYNEQFF; D gene: NA; clone size: few; J gene: TRBJ2-1; V gene: TRBV20-1
CDR3 DNA: TGTGCCAGCAGTTACTCGAAAGGGAGGGAGACCCAGTACTTC; CDR3 protein: CASSYSKGRETQYF; D gene: NA; clone size: NA; J gene: TRBJ2-5; V gene: TRBV6-5
CDR3 DNA: TGTGCCAGCACCTCTAGCGGGGGGATGAGTGAGCAGTTCTTC; CDR3 protein: CASTSSGGMSEQFF; D gene: TRBD2; clone size: few; J gene: TRBJ2-1; V gene: TRBV12-3/TRBV12-4
CDR3 DNA: TGTGCCAGCAGCTCAGGACTAGGGGGCACAGATACGCAGTATTTT; CDR3 protein: CASSSGLGGTDTQYF; D gene: TRBD2; clone size: NA; J gene: TRBJ2-3; V gene: TRBV5-4
CDR3 DNA: TGTGCCAGCAGTACAGGGGAGTGGGATGAAAAACTGTTTTTT; CDR3 protein: CASSTGEWDEKLFF; D gene: TRBD1; clone size: many; J gene: TRBJ1-4; V gene: TRBV9
CDR3 DNA: TGTGCCAGCAGGATCGGGGCGCAAGATACGCAGTATTTT; CDR3 protein: CASRIGAQDTQYF; D gene: NA; clone size: many; J gene: TRBJ2-3; V gene: TRBV12-3/TRBV12-4
CDR3 DNA: TGCAGTGGTGGGGCTAGCGGTTACAATGAGCAGTTCTTC; CDR3 protein: CSGGASGYNEQFF; D gene: TRBD2; clone size: many; J gene: TRBJ2-1; V gene: TRBV20-1
CDR3 DNA: TGTGCCAGCAGTTTAGAGGCCGGGGGTACGCAGTATTTT; CDR3 protein: CASSLEAGGTQYF; D gene: NA; clone size: NA; J gene: TRBJ2-3; V gene: TRBV12-3/TRBV12-4
CDR3 DNA: TGTGCCAGCAGTTTCGGGCAGGGAAGACACGGGTTCTTC; CDR3 protein: CASSFGQGRHGFF; D gene: NA; clone size: many; J gene: TRBJ2-1; V gene: TRBV28
CDR3 DNA: TGTGCCAGCAGTTACTCCGGGAGGGTCAATTCACCCCTCCACTTT; CDR3 protein: CASSYSGRVNSPLHF; D gene: NA; clone size: few; J gene: TRBJ1-6; V gene: TRBV6-5
CDR3 DNA: TGTGCCAGCAGCTTAGGGAGGGTAACCTACGAGCAGTACTTC; CDR3 protein: CASSLGRVTYEQYF; D gene: NA; clone size: many; J gene: TRBJ2-7; V gene: TRBV7-8
CDR3 DNA: TGTGCCAGTGGTAGGGGACCGGAAGAAGAGACCCAGTACTTC; CDR3 protein: CASGRGPEEETQYF; D gene: NA; clone size: many; J gene: TRBJ2-5; V gene: TRBV27
CDR3 DNA: TGTGCCAGTAGAAAGCTAGCGGCCGATAGCACAGATACGCAGTATTTT; CDR3 protein: CASRKLAADSTDTQYF; D gene: TRBD2; clone size: NA; J gene: TRBJ2-3; V gene: TRBV19
CDR3 DNA: TGCAGCATAACTAACTATGGCTACACCTTC; CDR3 protein: CSITNYGYTF; D gene: NA; clone size: NA; J gene: TRBJ1-2; V gene: TRBV20-1
CDR3 DNA: TGCAGTGCTACCGGGACAGACTATGGCTACACCTTC; CDR3 protein: CSATGTDYGYTF; D gene: TRBD1; clone size: NA; J gene: TRBJ1-2; V gene: TRBV20-1
CDR3 DNA: TGTGCCAGCAGACAGGGGTGGGAGACCCAGTACTTC; CDR3 protein: CASRQGWETQYF; D gene: TRBD1; clone size: NA; J gene: TRBJ2-5; V gene: TRBV12-3/TRBV12-4
CDR3 DNA: TGTGCCAGCAGTTACGAATCTGGGGCCAACGTCCTGACTTTC; CDR3 protein: CASSYESGANVLTF; D gene: NA; clone size: NA; J gene: TRBJ2-6; V gene: TRBV12-3/TRBV12-4
CDR3 DNA: TGTGCCAGCAGTGCGGGTCCCTCCCAAGAGACCCAGTACTTC; CDR3 protein: CASSAGPSQETQYF; D gene: NA; clone size: NA; J gene: TRBJ2-5; V gene: TRBV12-3/TRBV12-4
CDR3 DNA: TGTGCCAGCGGAGGTGGTTTGGATAGCAATCAGCCCCAGCATTTT; CDR3 protein: CASGGGLDSNQPQHF; D gene: NA; clone size: once; J gene: TRBJ1-5; V gene: TRBV13
CDR3 DNA: TGTGCCATCAGTGAGGGGGGGATCGAGACCCAGTACTTC; CDR3 protein: CAISEGGIETQYF; D gene: NA; clone size: few; J gene: TRBJ2-5; V gene: TRBV10-3
CDR3 DNA: TGTGCCAGCAGTGGACGCGTATCCTATGGCTACACCTTC; CDR3 protein: CASSGRVSYGYTF; D gene: NA; clone size: few; J gene: TRBJ1-2; V gene: TRBV12-3/TRBV12-4
CDR3 DNA: TGTGCCAGCTCACCAGGGGTTCACCCTAGCGAGCAGTACTTC; CDR3 protein: CASSPGVHPSEQYF; D gene: NA; clone size: NA; J gene: TRBJ2-7; V gene: TRBV18
CDR3 DNA: TGTGCCAGCCCTGAGACCCAGTACTTC; CDR3 protein: CASPETQYF; D gene: NA; clone size: few; J gene: TRBJ2-5; V gene: TRBV12-3/TRBV12-4
CDR3 DNA: TGTGCCAGCAGTCCCCGACAGGGGTCAACAGATACGCAGTATTTT; CDR3 protein: CASSPRQGSTDTQYF; D gene: TRBD1; clone size: NA; J gene: TRBJ2-3; V gene: TRBV27
CDR3 DNA: TGTGCCAGCAGCCCCGCGACAGGGCTGGGCTACACCTTC; CDR3 protein: CASSPATGLGYTF; D gene: TRBD1; clone size: many; J gene: TRBJ1-2; V gene: TRBV5-5
CDR3 DNA: TGTGCCAGCAGTGGGAAGTACGAGCAGTACTTC; CDR3 protein: CASSGKYEQYF; D gene: NA; clone size: NA; J gene: TRBJ2-7; V gene: TRBV6-5
CDR3 DNA: TGCAGTGCTAGAGATCCAAGGATGGGGGCCAACGTCCTGACTTTC; CDR3 protein: CSARDPRMGANVLTF; D gene: NA; clone size: few; J gene: TRBJ2-6; V gene: TRBV20-1
CDR3 DNA: TGTGCCAGCTCACGAGTCGGGGGCGGGTCAGATACGCAGTATTTT; CDR3 protein: CASSRVGGGSDTQYF; D gene: NA; clone size: NA; J gene: TRBJ2-3; V gene: TRBV18